Below, 25 T cell receptor beta chains from the same sample are listed, as sequenced in a study of human T cells and chemical hapten exposure. In TCRdb, the RACE reads were re-called with MiXCR into one record per CDR3 protein. The table shows tens of thousands of distinct CDR3 sequences, with roughly 12% occurring only once. Time point given: patch test 3, about 24 weeks after DPC sensitization. Treatment defined: therapeutic diphenylcyclopropenone sensitization with weekly scalp DPC. The input for sequencing was whole blood, taken in connection with sensitization to the hapten diphenylcyclopropenone (DPC). The source is a man aged 30 to 39 with alopecia areata. Some clones in this sample may be carry-over from other donors' samples.

This clonotype showed up many times. The chain joins TRBV7-9 to TRBJ2-3; D gene unclear. The CDR3 has 15 amino acids. Germline CDR1 and CDR2: SEHNR and FQNEAQ (reference sequence). V was shortened by 5 bases and J by 1 base, with 13 bases between the two germline ends. CDR3 coding DNA: TGTGCCAGCAGCCAACGACAACCTCGCACAGATACGCAGTATTTT. Translation: CASSQRQPRTDTQYF.

The chain combines TRBV3-1 with TRBJ2-2; D may be TRBD2 (5 bases). CDR1 is LGHDT, CDR2 YNNKEL, per germline (reference sequence). This CDR3 spans 18 amino acids. The V end lost 0 bases, the J end lost 7 bases, and 21 bases lay between the germline ends. The CDR3 reads CASSQDLVAGMGNGELFF. For the CDR3, the DNA is TGTGCCAGCAGCCAAGATCTCGTGGCGGGCATGGGGAACGGGGAGCTGTTTTTT. Variable domain in full (rest from reference TRBV3-1 and TRBJ2-2): DTAVSQTPKYLVTQMGNDKSIKCEQNLGHDTMYWYKQDSKKFLKIMFSYNNKELIINETVPNRFSPKSPDKAHLNLHINSLELGDSAVYFCASSQDLVAGMGNGELFFGEGSRLTVL.

This clonotype turned up a few times. The chain combines TRBV5-5 with TRBJ1-5; D may be TRBD1 (6 bases). This CDR3 spans 13 amino acids. V gave up 4 bases and J gave up 12 bases, with 17 bases separating them. Germline V gives CDR1 SGHKS, CDR2 YYEKEE (reference sequence). The CDR3: CASSQGHPGVQHF. The CDR3 DNA is TGTGCCAGCAGCCAGGGACACCCAGGGGTCCAGCATTTT.

This clonotype showed up many times. The V gene is TRBV20-1, the J gene TRBJ2-3; TRBD2 agrees at 11 bases. Germline-derived CDR1 and CDR2 are DFQATT and SNEGSKA (reference sequence). The CDR3 covers 14 residues. The CDR3 is CRSSGGAHTDTQYF. The CDR3 DNA is TGCAGGAGTAGCGGGGGGGCGCACACAGATACGCAGTATTTT.

This clonotype was seen at least ten times. V and J are TRBV27 and TRBJ2-1; 8 bases align to TRBD1. V lost 3 bases to trimming and J lost 7 bases; unmatched junction nucleotides: 8. Germline V CDR1 and CDR2: MNHEY, SMNVEV (reference sequence). The CDR3 has 15 residues. In DNA, the CDR3 is TGTGCCAGCAGTTTTCTTCCAGGGGGCGCAAATGAGCAGTTCTTC. As protein: CASSFLPGGANEQFF.

The genes are TRBV28 and TRBJ2-7, with a weak D call TRBD2 (5 bases). Germline assignment: CDR1 MDHEN and CDR2 SYDVKM. The CDR3 contains 13 residues. V lost 6 bases and J lost 0, with 9 bases in between. The CDR3 DNA reads as TGTGCCAGCAGGGCCGGGATCTCCTACGAGCAGTACTTC. This sequence encodes CASRAGISYEQYF.

The genes are TRBV28 and TRBJ1-1, with a tentative D call TRBD1 (5 bases). Per the germline V gene, CDR1 is MDHEN and CDR2 is SYDVKM. V lost 4 bases to trimming and J lost 5 bases, with 17 bases between them. The length of the CDR3 is 15 residues. The chain's CDR3 is CASSWGDLGRTEAFF. The CDR3 DNA reads TGTGCCAGCAGTTGGGGGGACTTAGGTCGAACTGAAGCTTTCTTT.

The table lists this clonotype with a few counts. The rearrangement uses TRBV20-1 and TRBJ1-1; D uncertain. Germline values: CDR1 DFQATT, CDR2 SNEGSKA (reference sequence). This CDR3 contains 12 residues. The CDR3 sequence is CSGLVPNTEAFF. The CDR3 coding sequence is TGCAGCGGTCTTGTGCCGAACACTGAAGCTTTCTTT.

The chain combines TRBV28 with TRBJ2-1, with 7 bases aligning to TRBD2. Germline values: CDR1 MDHEN, CDR2 SYDVKM. The CDR3 length is 19 residues. The junction had 22 bases not matched to a gene; V was cut back by 3 bases and J by 8 bases. The CDR3 region is CASSFRRRSGARTGDEQFF. Here the CDR3 DNA reads TGTGCCAGCAGTTTCCGTAGACGGAGCGGGGCCCGAACGGGGGATGAGCAGTTCTTC.

This clonotype was counted a few times. CDR3 in amino acids: CAVRWTGAAGELFF. CDR3 sequence (DNA): TGTGCCGTTCGTTGGACAGGGGCCGCCGGGGAGCTGTTTTTT. The J gene is TRBJ2-2, the V gene TRBV10-3; 9 nucleotides line up with TRBD1. There are 14 residues in the CDR3. CDR1 is ENHRY and CDR2 is SYGVKD in the germline V gene. V was pared by 11 bases and J by 6 bases, with 10 bases of the junction left unmatched.

Ten or more counts support this clonotype. The chain joins TRBV6-1 to TRBJ1-3, with D perhaps matching TRBD1 (6 bases). V was trimmed by 2 bases and J by 4 bases, leaving 21 bases between them. Germline lookup yields CDR1 MNHNS and CDR2 SASEGT. The CDR3 is 18 residues long. The CDR3, as DNA: TGTGCCAGCAGTGAACCTTCTGAGGGAGGGGGTTTCGGAAACACCATATATTTT. This translates into CASSEPSEGGGFGNTIYF.

The V and J genes are TRBV2 and TRBJ1-5; 7 bases are a match to TRBD1. Germline CDR1 SNHLY, CDR2 FYNNEI. The CDR3 loop spans 15 amino acids. Trimming took 6 bases from V and 4 from J; bases not matched to a gene: 9. The CDR3 sequence: CASSAGQAGNQPQHF. Here the CDR3 DNA reads TGTGCCAGCAGCGCAGGACAGGCGGGTAATCAGCCCCAGCATTTT.

In its sample, this clonotype was seen a few times. The chain joins TRBV6-6 to TRBJ1-6; D call uncertain. Trimming left V 4 bases short and J 0 bases short, with 13 bases between. The CDR3 covers 17 residues. CDR1 and CDR2 from the germline V gene are MNHNY and SVGAGI (reference sequence). The CDR3 here is CASSSPPVGSYNSPLHF. Written as DNA, the CDR3 is TGTGCCAGCAGTTCCCCCCCGGTGGGCTCCTATAATTCACCCCTCCACTTT.

This sequence joins TRBV6-6 and TRBJ1-2; maybe TRBD1 (6 bases). Germline V gene sequence: CDR1 MNHNY, CDR2 SVGAGI (reference sequence). Trimming removed 8 bases from V and 2 bases from J, with 15 bases in between. There are 14 residues in the CDR3. CDR3 nucleotide sequence: TGTGCCAGCGACGAAGGACAGACCAACTATGGCTACACCTTC. It translates to CASDEGQTNYGYTF.

Ten or more counts support this clonotype. J is TRBJ2-2 and V is TRBV20-1; no clear D gene. CDR1 is DFQATT and CDR2 is SNEGSKA in the germline V gene (reference sequence). The CDR3 contains 14 residues. V lost 5 bases, J lost 2 bases, and 12 bases lay in between. The CDR3 here is CSALRSENTGELFF. In DNA, the CDR3 is TGCAGTGCTCTACGATCGGAAAACACCGGGGAGCTGTTTTTT.

The chain is built from TRBV30 and TRBJ1-4; the D gene is possibly TRBD1 (6 bases). This CDR3 is 15 amino acids long. V was shortened by 0 bases and J by 2 bases, with 10 bases between the two germline ends. Germline V lookup: CDR1 GTSNPN, CDR2 SVGIG (reference sequence). The CDR3 loop is CAWSVLGGTNEKLFF. The CDR3 DNA sequence: TGTGCCTGGAGTGTACTCGGGGGCACTAATGAAAAACTGTTTTTT.

This chain joins TRBV28 and TRBJ2-5; 7 bases are shared with TRBD1. CDR1 is MDHEN, CDR2 SYDVKM, per germline. The CDR3 has 13 amino acids. V shed 6 bases and J 4 bases; nucleotides not matched to a gene: 5. DNA for the CDR3: TGTGCCAGCAGAAAACAGGGGACAGAGACCCAGTACTTC. This translates into CASRKQGTETQYF. Complete variable domain (other parts from reference TRBV28 and TRBJ2-5): DVKVTQSSRYLVKRTGEKVFLECVQDMDHENMFWYRQDPGLGLRLIYFSYDVKMKEKGDIPEGYSVSREKKERFSLILESASTNQTSMYLCASRKQGTETQYFGPGTRLLVL.

This rearrangement joins TRBV7-3 to TRBJ2-1; 11 bases fit TRBD2. CDR1 SGHTA and CDR2 FQGTGA come from the germline V gene. After removal of 5 bases from V and 4 bases from J, the junction contained 19 bases not matched to a gene. The CDR3 runs 20 residues. The CDR3 here is CASSPPTLRLAGPNYNEQFF. The DNA for the CDR3 is TGTGCCAGCAGCCCCCCCACACTCCGACTAGCGGGGCCGAATTACAATGAGCAGTTCTTC.

This clonotype showed up many times. The chain recombines TRBV29-1 with TRBJ2-7, with D possibly being TRBD1 (5 bases). From germline, CDR1 is SQVTM and CDR2 ANQGSEA. The ends were cut back, 6 bases at V and 5 bases at J, with 11 bases in the middle. The length of the CDR3 is 11 residues. CDR3 protein: CSVGEGDEQYF. DNA for the CDR3: TGCAGCGTGGGCGAAGGGGACGAGCAGTACTTC.

Ten or more counts support this clonotype. The chain couples TRBV5-1 to TRBJ1-2; D perhaps matches TRBD1 (5 bases). The CDR3 totals 15 residues. Trimming stripped 0 bases from V and 0 bases from J, with 9 bases between. Looked up from germline, CDR1 is SGHRS and CDR2 is YFSETQ. The CDR3 coding sequence is TGCGCCAGCAGCTTGGATGGGGCTGCTAACTATGGCTACACCTTC. Translation gives CASSLDGAANYGYTF.

The J gene is TRBJ1-3, the V gene TRBV12-3 or TRBV12-4, with D hard to call. V was shortened by 2 bases and J by 4 bases, with 9 bases between the two germline ends. The CDR3 extends over 14 amino acids. CDR3 nucleotides: TGTGCCAGCAGTTTATTAGGGTACGGAAACACCATATATTTT. Protein product: CASSLLGYGNTIYF.

For this clonotype: This may arise from a read error, as a much more abundant clone is one base away. This rearrangement joins TRBV10-3 to TRBJ2-5; D is uncertain. Germline V CDR1 and CDR2: ENHRY, SYGVKD. The CDR3 runs to 14 residues. CDR3 amino acids: CTISESYTQETQYF. The DNA of the CDR3 is TGTACCATCAGTGAATCCTATACCCAAGAGACCCAGTACTTC.

The genes are TRBV4-1 and TRBJ2-3, with TRBD2 matching 7 bases. V lost 1 base to trimming and J lost 1 base; unmatched junction nucleotides: 5. The CDR3 runs 16 residues. Per germline, CDR1 MGHRA and CDR2 YSYEKL. The CDR3 nucleotides are TGCGCCAGCAGCCAAGGGCGACGGGGGGGCACAGATACGCAGTATTTT. It is translated as CASSQGRRGGTDTQYF.

A note on this clonotype: No conserved phenylalanine or tryptophan is present at the end of the CDR3, so a read error is the likely explanation. The chain couples TRBV11-2 to TRBJ2-1; 8 bases match TRBD1. V was pared by 5 bases and J by 0 bases, with 3 bases of the junction left unmatched. Germline V gives CDR1 SGHAT, CDR2 FQNNGV. The CDR3 has 15 residues. The DNA of the CDR3 is TGTGCCAGCAGCCCTGGACAGGGCTCCTACAATGAGCAGTTCTCC. Translated, it gives CASSPGQGSYNEQFS.

V and J are TRBV3-1 and TRBJ2-1; TRBD2 aligns across 7 bases. V trimming: 3 bases; J trimming: 9 bases; junction bases outside the gene matches: 5. From germline, CDR1 is LGHDT and CDR2 YNNKEL (reference sequence). The CDR3 extends over 13 amino acids. CDR3 nucleotide sequence: TGTGCCAGCAGCCAGGGGAGGGCGGTTGAGCAGTTCTTC. Translated, it gives CASSQGRAVEQFF.